One and the same sample provided the 10 T cell receptor beta chains below, sequenced in a study of CD4 T cells in relation to SARS-CoV-2 and coronaviruses. Clones were sequenced by immunoSEQ multiplex PCR, and TCRdb holds only the in-frame ones, with some missing. The profile shows around 65,000 clones, 87% of them singletons. Before the COVID-19 pandemic, during about 2010-2018, CD4+ T cells were taken from unexposed donors. Sequenced material: memory CD4+ T cells from PBMCs. These receptors were collected from a human donor in good health.

The chain employs TRBV28 and TRBJ1-3; possible D gene TRBD1, 6 bases. The CDR3 covers 13 residues. Germline assignment: CDR1 MDHEN and CDR2 SYDVKM. Trimming took 10 bases from V and 2 from J, leaving 12 bases between them. CDR3: CATGAFTGNTIYF. As DNA, the CDR3 is TGTGCCACAGGGGCATTTACTGGAAACACCATATATTTT.

The gene calls are TRBV28 and TRBJ2-3, with TRBD2 matching 14 bases. J gave up 4 bases and V 1 base, and 7 bases lay outside the gene matches. The CDR3 is made up of 18 amino acids. CDR1 and CDR2 from the germline V gene are MDHEN and SYDVKM. Written as DNA, the CDR3 is TGTGCCAGCAGTTTATCAGGGACTAGCGGGAGAAACTCAGATACGCAGTATTTT. It is translated as CASSLSGTSGRNSDTQYF.

V gene TRBV30 combines with J gene TRBJ1-5; D ambiguous. The CDR3 has 15 residues. V was shortened by 4 bases and J by 2 bases, with 15 bases between the two germline ends. Germline assignment: CDR1 GTSNPN and CDR2 SVGIG (reference sequence). The CDR3 DNA follows: TGTGCCTGGACGGCCGCGAGTACGGGCAATCAGCCCCAGCATTTT. This sequence encodes CAWTAASTGNQPQHF.

V usage is TRBV7-2 and J usage is TRBJ2-3, with D hard to call. This CDR3 region has 15 residues. Trimming shortened V by 3 bases and J by 0 bases, and 10 bases separated the two germline ends. Germline loops: CDR1 SGHTA, CDR2 FQGNSA. CDR3 residues: CASSLLAFSTDTQYF. DNA for the CDR3: TGTGCCAGCAGCTTGCTCGCATTTAGCACAGATACGCAGTATTTT.

This chain links TRBV2 with TRBJ2-3; D is possibly TRBD2 (5 bases). The CDR3 contains 17 residues. CDR1 is SNHLY and CDR2 is FYNNEI in the germline V gene. The V end lost 3 bases, the J end lost 3 bases, and 19 bases lay between the germline ends. The CDR3: CASSEAGGYSGTDTQYF. The CDR3, as DNA: TGTGCCAGCAGTGAGGCGGGCGGGTATTCGGGAACAGATACGCAGTATTTT.

The CDR3 bases are TGCGCCAGCAGCCAAGATATAGAGACTAGCGGGTTCCCCTACGAGCAGTACTTC. Its protein is CASSQDIETSGFPYEQYF. The V call is TRBV4-3, the J call TRBJ2-7, with 10 nucleotides matching TRBD2. This CDR3 contains 18 residues. Germline V gene sequence: CDR1 LGHNA, CDR2 YSLEER. V trimming: 0 bases; J trimming: 2 bases; junction bases outside the gene matches: 10.

The V call is TRBV6-2 or TRBV6-3, the J call TRBJ1-1, with 9 positions matching TRBD1. Germline CDR1 and CDR2: MNHEY and SVGEGT. J gave up 1 base and V 4 bases, and 10 bases lay outside the gene matches. The CDR3 sequence is 17 residues long. Written as DNA, the CDR3 is TGTGCCAGCAGTTCCAACAGGGGGCGAGGGTCGAACACTGAAGCTTTCTTT. This codes for CASSSNRGRGSNTEAFF.

This chain connects TRBV6-1 to TRBJ2-7, with a tentative D call TRBD2 (6 bases). The V and J ends lost 1 base and 0 bases respectively, with 7 bases between them. The CDR3 is made up of 14 amino acids. Germline CDR1 reads MNHNS; CDR2 reads SASEGT. DNA for the CDR3: TGTGCCAGCAGTGAAGTGGGGGGCTCCTACGAGCAGTACTTC. It is translated as CASSEVGGSYEQYF.

The chain uses TRBV24-1 and TRBJ1-4, with D unclear. Germline CDR1 KGHDR, CDR2 SFDVKD. Trimming left V 4 bases short and J 5 bases short, with 10 bases between. The CDR3 spans 14 residues. The CDR3 is CATSEPGFNEKLFF. For the CDR3, the DNA is TGTGCCACCAGTGAGCCGGGATTCAATGAAAAACTGTTTTTT.

The V gene is TRBV6-6, the J gene TRBJ2-7, with 7 bases that match TRBD1. V trimming: 7 bases; J trimming: 2 bases; junction bases outside the gene matches: 5. Germline V lookup: CDR1 MNHNY, CDR2 SVGAGI (reference sequence). The CDR3 has 13 residues. CDR3 sequence (DNA): TGTGCCAGCACCGGGGACAGCACCTACGAGCAGTACTTC. Its translation: CASTGDSTYEQYF.